This T cell receptor beta chain was observed in a study of identical twins. Study results and caveats: Memory repertoires lacked the insertion deficit that abundant cord blood beta clonotypes showed. Compared with unrelated sharing, twin-shared out-of-frame alpha sequences had more low-probability sequences. The study based its conclusions on cross-sectional statistical analysis and did not follow the same donors.

CDR1 is SQVTM, CDR2 ANQGSEA, per germline. V lost 5 bases, J lost 8 bases, and 11 bases stayed unmatched. The CDR3 contains 14 residues. Comments on this clonotype: Its antigen is not identified.

TCRdb reanalysed the 5' RACE reads using MiXCR and keeps one entry per CDR3 protein. The sample has 1.5 million to 2 million distinct CDR3 sequences, about 31% seen once. Sequences were obtained from cord blood. The chain combines TRBV29-1 with TRBJ2-1, with TRBD2 identical over 8 bases. This receptor was taken from a newborn girl in good health. CDR3 sequence (DNA): TGCAGCGTTAAAACCGGGGGGGCGGGGGATGAGCAGTTCTTC. It codes for CSVKTGGAGDEQFF.